This TCR beta chain appears in the sequencing data of a study of spatial heterogeneity in lung cancer (dated by TCRdb to between 2019 and 2020). Notes on the research overall: Beta-chain transcripts were consistently detected in greater numbers than alpha-chain transcripts, which likely reflects a higher abundance of beta-chain transcripts. Nonsynonymous mutation counts, determined by whole-exome sequencing of tumor tissue, were related to TCR repertoire features. In the raw uncorrected reads, each unique combination of TCR and UMI appeared on average more than ten times. At surgery, around 200 tumor regions, 61 to 75 matched nontumor lung samples and 56 PBMC samples were TCR-sequenced for both alpha and beta chains. The study quantitatively compared TCR alpha and beta repertoires across multiple tumor regions, matched nontumor lung and blood in non-small cell lung cancer. The paper as a whole reports these results and caveats: Ubiquitous expanded tumor TCRs were detected in blood more often at tumor resection than at routine follow-up. Confirming at a functional level the hypothesis that regional TCRs recognize regional mutations was considered to require additional single-cell paired TCR alpha and beta sequencing.

Based on its abundance in the sample, this clonotype is medium-sized (0.01 to 0.1%). It lacks a known antigen. Base quality data are lacking; no much larger clone is found one base away. In the paper's terms, the time point label means: sample taken at primary tumor resection. Without any cell sorting, TCR sequencing was performed on whole RNA extracted either from tumor and nontumor lung tissue or from cryopreserved PBMC samples. The donors were 70 or so patients from the lung TRACERx cohort who had early-stage, untreated non-small cell lung cancer. Patients were selected for TCR sequencing only if sufficient RNA was available from at least two tumor regions. CDR1 and CDR2 (SGDLS, YYNGEE) derive from the germline V gene. The junction shows trimming of 4 bases on V and 3 bases on J, plus 19 bases between the germline ends. The CDR3 contains 16 residues, cysteine and phenylalanine counted. The CDR3 DNA has 48 bases and is translated from base 1.

The method behind the library was 5' RACE. The reads were generated on a NextSeq 500. In the TCR library protocol, a unique molecular identifier was attached to each TCR cDNA molecule so that PCR and sequencing errors could be corrected. In the authors' own workflow: TCR identification, UMI-based error correction and CDR3 extraction were all carried out with Decombinator tools. Expanded TCRs were defined as those above a frequency of 2 per 1,000, corresponding to the top 1% of the tumor frequency distribution. Renyi diversity was calculated using the R vegan package after each repertoire was subsampled 100 times to 5,000 TCRs. CDR3 similarity networks were built from amino acid triplet string-kernel similarity, connecting CDR3s with pairwise similarity above 0.82. Using fastp trimming at Q25 and MiXCR clonotype assembly, TCRdb reanalyzed the public sequencing data and kept in-frame beta chains. For every CDR3 protein sequence, its rows merge into one entry that carries the most common genes and DNA. The V and J calls reflect TCRdb's pipeline rather than the authors' work. Present in this sample are around 40,000 distinct CDR3 sequences, 5.8% of which were seen just once. Approximately 10% of the sample rests with the top ten.

Rearrangement joined TRBV9 to TRBJ1-2; the best D guess is TRBD1, with 5 bases matching. The material was PBMCs, obtained at surgery. This clonotype originated in a male donor with early-stage non-small cell lung cancer. The CDR3 reads CASSPRQGARDYGYTF. The DNA reads TGTGCCAGCAGCCCTAGACAAGGGGCGCGTGACTATGGCTACACCTTC.